This T cell receptor beta chain derives from a study of high-grade serous ovarian cancer treatment subgroups. Notes on the study in general: Different patients shared almost no repertoire; same-patient tumors shared 0.11 to 0.79.

TCRdb keeps only in-frame clones here, not all; method: immunoSEQ multiplex PCR. The sample carries more than 5,000 clones, under 80% recorded once. Tumor samples were taken before definitive surgery or chemotherapy. About this clone itself: What it recognizes is unknown.

The V gene's germline CDR1 is MNHEY and CDR2 SMNVEV (reference sequence). Trimming took 3 bases from V and 7 from J; bases not matched to a gene: 5. This CDR3 comprises 15 residues. The source of this sequence is a human patient with high-grade serous ovarian cancer. The chain recombines TRBV27 with TRBJ2-1; 11 bases are shared with TRBD2. Specimen: tumor tissue. The CDR3 DNA reads as TGTGCCAGCAGTTTCCTAGCTAGCGGGGGGAATGAGCAGTTCTTC. Amino acids: CASSFLASGGNEQFF.